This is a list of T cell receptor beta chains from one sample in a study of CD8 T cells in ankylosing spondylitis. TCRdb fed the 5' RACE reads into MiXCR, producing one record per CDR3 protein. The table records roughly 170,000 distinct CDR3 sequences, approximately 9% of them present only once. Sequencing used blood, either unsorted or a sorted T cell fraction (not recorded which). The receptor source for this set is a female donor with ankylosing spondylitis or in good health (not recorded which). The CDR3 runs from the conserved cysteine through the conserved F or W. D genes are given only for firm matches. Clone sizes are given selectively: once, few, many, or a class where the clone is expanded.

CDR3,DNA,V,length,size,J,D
CASSSLWPPGVAHYGYTF,TGCGCCAGCAGCTCGCTATGGCCTCCGGGAGTCGCCCACTATGGCTACACCTTC,TRBV5-1,18,many,TRBJ1-2,-
CASGGGVEETQYF,TGTGCCAGCGGAGGGGGAGTGGAAGAGACCCAGTACTTC,TRBV7-9,13,many,TRBJ2-5,-
CASSIISGEQYF,TGTGCCAGTAGTATTATTTCCGGGGAGCAGTACTTC,TRBV19,12,many,TRBJ2-7,-
CASSQEVGGPNYEQYF,TGCGCCAGCAGCCAAGAAGTAGGAGGGCCAAACTACGAGCAGTACTTC,TRBV4-3,16,-,TRBJ2-7,-
CAISAGDSPFYEQYF,TGTGCCATCAGCGCCGGGGACAGCCCCTTCTACGAGCAGTACTTC,TRBV10-3,15,many,TRBJ2-7,TRBD1
CASSGTSGRQVQFF,TGTGCCAGCAGCGGGACTAGCGGGAGACAGGTGCAGTTCTTC,TRBV12-3/TRBV12-4,14,-,TRBJ2-1,TRBD2
CASSYSDSLGNEQYF,TGTGCCAGCAGTTACTCGGACTCTCTCGGAAACGAGCAGTACTTC,TRBV6-5,15,-,TRBJ2-7,-
CASSPSPSGANVLTF,TGTGCCAGCAGCCCCTCCCCCTCTGGGGCCAACGTCCTGACTTTC,TRBV7-8,15,few,TRBJ2-6,-
CASSLYGMSSYNEQFF,TGTGCCAGCAGTTTATATGGGATGAGCTCCTACAATGAGCAGTTCTTC,TRBV27,16,few,TRBJ2-1,-
CASSRTYEQYF,TGTGCCAGCAGCCGGACCTACGAGCAGTACTTC,TRBV7-9,11,many,TRBJ2-7,-
CASTASSGVTDTQYF,TGTGCCAGCACCGCGTCTAGCGGGGTCACAGATACGCAGTATTTT,TRBV7-3,15,few,TRBJ2-3,TRBD2
CASCPPKVAHPYEQYF,TGTGCCAGCTGCCCCCCAAAAGTAGCTCACCCGTACGAGCAGTACTTC,TRBV21-1,16,few,TRBJ2-7,-
CASSEGRAFF,TGTGCCAGCAGTGAGGGGAGAGCTTTCTTT,TRBV2,10,-,TRBJ1-1,-
CASSETVSSYNEQFF,TGTGCCAGCAGTGAGACCGTCAGCTCCTACAATGAGCAGTTCTTC,TRBV2,15,few,TRBJ2-1,-
CASSLSSVGGPANEQFF,TGTGCCAGCAGCTTAAGCTCTGTGGGAGGGCCGGCCAATGAGCAGTTCTTC,TRBV7-6,17,few,TRBJ2-1,TRBD2
CSAPPHSGRRTDTQYF,TGCAGTGCCCCCCCCCATAGCGGGAGGCGCACAGATACGCAGTATTTT,TRBV20-1,16,-,TRBJ2-3,TRBD2
CSAIPSDSYEQYF,TGCAGTGCTATACCTAGCGACTCCTACGAGCAGTACTTC,TRBV20-1,13,-,TRBJ2-7,-
CASSLEDTQYF,TGCGCCAGCAGCTTGGAAGATACGCAGTATTTT,TRBV5-1,11,many,TRBJ2-3,-
CASSDAAGGPDTQYF,TGTGCCAGCAGTGATGCGGCGGGAGGGCCTGATACGCAGTATTTT,TRBV2,15,few,TRBJ2-3,TRBD2
CASSETGHVQETQYF,TGTGCCAGCAGTGAGACAGGGCACGTACAAGAGACCCAGTACTTC,TRBV2,15,many,TRBJ2-5,TRBD1
CASSYSAGGNTEAFF,TGTGCCAGCAGTTACTCGGCGGGGGGGAACACTGAAGCTTTCTTT,TRBV6-5,15,-,TRBJ1-1,-
CASKKGYTSNEQFF,TGTGCCAGCAAAAAGGGGTACACCTCCAATGAGCAGTTCTTC,TRBV11-2,14,-,TRBJ2-1,-
CASSDRDGANTGELFF,TGTGCCAGCAGCGACCGGGACGGGGCGAACACCGGGGAGCTGTTTTTT,TRBV9,16,many,TRBJ2-2,-
CASSQVGGENDEQYF,TGTGCCAGCAGCCAAGTGGGGGGGGAGAACGACGAGCAGTACTTC,TRBV3-1,15,few,TRBJ2-7,TRBD2
CASSLAGGDYEQFF,TGTGCCAGCAGCTTAGCGGGAGGGGATTATGAGCAGTTCTTC,TRBV5-6,14,few,TRBJ2-1,TRBD2
CASSFRGRGVDTQYF,TGTGCCAGCAGCTTCCGGGGGCGAGGGGTCGATACGCAGTATTTT,TRBV5-4,15,few,TRBJ2-3,-
CSVEIASNEKLFF,TGCAGCGTTGAAATAGCCTCTAATGAAAAACTGTTTTTT,TRBV29-1,13,-,TRBJ1-4,-
CASSFVEKETQYF,TGTGCCAGCAGCTTTGTAGAAAAAGAGACCCAGTACTTC,TRBV7-9,13,few,TRBJ2-5,-
CASKRTGLYEQFF,TGTGCCAGCAAACGGACCGGTCTATATGAGCAGTTCTTC,TRBV28,13,few,TRBJ2-1,-
CASSPKTGEGTEAFF,TGTGCCAGCAGCCCCAAGACAGGGGAAGGAACTGAAGCTTTCTTT,TRBV7-9,15,-,TRBJ1-1,TRBD1
CASSLRAGGDEAFF,TGCGCCAGCAGCTTGAGGGCAGGGGGAGATGAAGCTTTCTTT,TRBV5-1,14,-,TRBJ1-1,TRBD1
CASSVEPAPAYGYTF,TGTGCCAGCAGCGTAGAGCCGGCCCCAGCGTATGGCTACACCTTC,TRBV9,15,-,TRBJ1-2,-
CASSLVQQYPYEQYF,TGTGCCAGCAGCTTGGTTCAGCAGTACCCCTACGAGCAGTACTTC,TRBV5-6,15,many,TRBJ2-7,-
CSVDRNEQYF,TGCAGCGTTGACAGAAACGAGCAGTACTTC,TRBV29-1,10,few,TRBJ2-7,-
CASSAFSGRASGELFF,TGCGCCAGCAGCGCTTTTAGCGGGAGGGCCTCCGGGGAGCTGTTTTTT,TRBV4-3,16,-,TRBJ2-2,TRBD2
CASSPPSPPNTGELFF,TGCGCCAGCAGTCCGCCGTCCCCCCCGAACACCGGGGAGCTGTTTTTT,TRBV23-1,16,-,TRBJ2-2,-
CSVEGSTEAFF,TGCAGCGTCGAGGGCAGCACTGAAGCTTTCTTT,TRBV29-1,11,many,TRBJ1-1,-
CASSASQSTNYGYTF,TGTGCCAGCAGCGCCTCACAGTCAACTAACTATGGCTACACCTTC,TRBV9,15,-,TRBJ1-2,-
CSARAGLKPDTQYF,TGCAGTGCTAGAGCGGGACTTAAGCCAGATACGCAGTATTTT,TRBV20-1,14,few,TRBJ2-3,-
CASSPIRLAGTYEQYF,TGTGCCAGCAGTCCAATCCGACTAGCGGGGACCTACGAGCAGTACTTC,TRBV6-2/TRBV6-3,16,many,TRBJ2-7,TRBD2
CAISESSGTEFF,TGTGCCATCAGTGAGTCAAGCGGGACGGAGTTCTTC,TRBV10-3,12,many,TRBJ2-1,TRBD2
CASTQGTSGGNEQFF,TGTGCCAGCACCCAAGGGACTAGCGGAGGGAATGAGCAGTTCTTC,TRBV11-2,15,many,TRBJ2-1,TRBD2
CASRRVAGASPDTQYF,TGTGCCAGCCGCCGGGTAGCCGGGGCCAGCCCAGATACGCAGTATTTT,TRBV28,16,-,TRBJ2-3,-
CASSYSRGYEQYF,TGTGCCAGCAGTTACTCGAGAGGCTACGAGCAGTACTTC,TRBV6-2/TRBV6-3,13,many,TRBJ2-7,-
CASSYSWTSSYNEQFF,TGTGCCAGCAGTTACTCGTGGACTAGCAGTTACAATGAGCAGTTCTTC,TRBV6-2/TRBV6-3,16,many,TRBJ2-1,TRBD2
CAISESISGNTIYF,TGTGCCATCAGTGAGTCGATTTCTGGAAACACCATATATTTT,TRBV10-3,14,few,TRBJ1-3,-
CASSLAGGIYNEQFF,TGTGCCAGCAGCCTAGCGGGAGGGATCTACAATGAGCAGTTCTTC,TRBV12-3/TRBV12-4,15,-,TRBJ2-1,TRBD2
CASSDGRLTDTQYF,TGTGCCAGCAGTGACGGACGGCTCACAGATACGCAGTATTTT,TRBV2,14,few,TRBJ2-3,-
CASSVEAGYGYTF,TGTGCCAGCAGCGTTGAAGCTGGGTATGGCTACACCTTC,TRBV9,13,many,TRBJ1-2,-
CASSQGTGRANIQYF,TGCGCCAGCAGCCAAGGAACCGGGAGAGCAAACATTCAGTACTTC,TRBV4-1,15,few,TRBJ2-4,-